This is a list of T cell receptor beta chains from one sample in a study of T cell changes during pregnancy in multiple sclerosis. Repertoires were generated with immunoSEQ multiplex PCR, while TCRdb's copy carries only in-frame clones and drops some. The table shows about 38,000 clones, with around 87% occurring only once. The sequencing used CD4+ T cells from peripheral blood mononuclear cells, collected in the second trimester of pregnancy. The receptors originated from a female donor with multiple sclerosis, enrolled in a pregnancy study. Both conserved end residues are part of each CDR3. A D gene is named only where the DNA matches it firmly. Where a row states a size, it is once, few, many or the class of an expanded clone; other rows omit it.

TRBJ2-3	.	TRBD2	TRBV7-3	TGTGCCAGCAGCCTAGGACTAGCGGGAGATACGCAGTATTTT	CASSLGLAGDTQYF
TRBJ2-7	.	.	TRBV7-8	TGTGCCAGCAGCCTAGGACAGAACTACGAGCAGTACTTC	CASSLGQNYEQYF
TRBJ1-1	.	TRBD1	TRBV28	TGTGCCAGCAGTTTAGAGGGACGGGGGACAGGGAACACTGAAGCTTTCTTT	CASSLEGRGTGNTEAFF
TRBJ2-1	once	.	TRBV5-1	TGCGCCAGCAGCTTCGGAGGGGGCGCCTACAATGAGCAGTTCTTC	CASSFGGGAYNEQFF
TRBJ2-1	.	.	TRBV7-2	TGTGCCAGCAGAATGACAGGAGTGGCGGGAGCAAGCTACAATGAGCAGTTCTTC	CASRMTGVAGASYNEQFF
TRBJ1-5	few	.	TRBV10-3	TGTGCCATCTCGACAGACGAAGGGCAGCCCCAGCATTTT	CAISTDEGQPQHF
TRBJ2-3	.	.	TRBV5-5	TGTGCCAGCAGCTTGAGACGGGAAGGGAGCACAGATACGCAGTATTTT	CASSLRREGSTDTQYF
TRBJ2-7	.	.	TRBV19	TGTGCCAGTAGCCCCGGTTCGAGGGCCGACGAGCAGTACTTC	CASSPGSRADEQYF
TRBJ2-3	.	.	TRBV2	TGTGCCAGCAGTTCACAGGTTAGCACAGATACGCAGTATTTT	CASSSQVSTDTQYF
TRBJ2-7	.	.	TRBV4-1	TGCGCCAGCAGCCAAGAACAGCGGGCGGCCTACGAGCAGTACTTC	CASSQEQRAAYEQYF
TRBJ2-4	.	.	TRBV25-1	TGTGCCAGCAGTTTCGAGGGAGGATCAAACATTCAGTACTTC	CASSFEGGSNIQYF
TRBJ2-2	.	TRBD2	TRBV27	TGTGCCAGCAGTTTCGGACTAGCGGGAGGGCAGGACACCGGGGAGCTGTTTTTT	CASSFGLAGGQDTGELFF
TRBJ2-2	.	TRBD1	TRBV6-1	TGTGCCAGCACGGGACAGGGGGCAACCGGGGAGCTGTTTTTT	CASTGQGATGELFF
TRBJ1-5	.	.	TRBV19	TGTGCCAGTAGTCCCGACAGCCTGTCCAATCAGCCCCAGCATTTT	CASSPDSLSNQPQHF
TRBJ2-7	.	TRBD1	TRBV18	TGTGCCAGCTCACCACTCCGGACAGGGACCTACGAGCAGTACTTC	CASSPLRTGTYEQYF
TRBJ2-1	.	TRBD2	TRBV12-5	TGTGCTAGTGGAGCGGGGGCGTTTGGTGAGCAGTTCTTC	CASGAGAFGEQFF
TRBJ1-3	once	.	TRBV30	TGTGCCTGGGGACAACAAGGTGGAAACACCATATATTTT	CAWGQQGGNTIYF
TRBJ1-5	.	.	TRBV30	TGTGCCTGGACAGGAAGGAGCAATCAGCCCCAGCATTTT	CAWTGRSNQPQHF
TRBJ2-3	.	.	TRBV30	TGTGCCTGGAGTGTAATAGTGGATACGCAGTATTTT	CAWSVIVDTQYF
TRBJ2-2	.	TRBD2	TRBV29-1	TGCAGCGCCCTGGGGGGGAGCGGGAGGGGCGGCACCGGGGAGCTGTTTTTT	CSALGGSGRGGTGELFF